This TCR beta chain was sequenced for a study of identical twins. Study-level results: In monozygotic twins, models underestimated the sharing of out-of-frame TCR alpha.

TCRdb recomputed calls from the 5' RACE reads with MiXCR, one row per CDR3 protein. The sample has roughly 710,000 distinct CDR3 sequences; approximately 6.1% are singletons. The V end lost 2 bases, the J end lost 6 bases, and 11 bases lay between the germline ends. The germline CDR1 and CDR2 sequences are MNHEY and SMNVEV (reference sequence). The CDR3 is made up of 14 amino acids. This clonotype has at least ten counts. Its antigen is still unknown. Sequencing was done on a sample of naive T cells sorted from blood. The sequence derives from a man between 18 and 29 years old in good health. The chain recombines TRBV27 with TRBJ1-5, with D unclear. The CDR3 DNA is TGTGCCAGCAGTTTAGGTGGGTGGGGTCAGCCCCAGCATTTT. Translated: CASSLGGWGQPQHF.